This T cell receptor beta chain was captured by sequencing in a study of CD8 T cells in ankylosing spondylitis. Findings of the study overall: The authors found the disease-linked clones to be CD8+ and relatively rare in peripheral blood. Among TCR beta sequences, a motif of several highly homologous variants appeared characteristic of ankylosing spondylitis blood.

Libraries for TCR beta were made by quantitative 5'-RACE with molecular barcodes. TCRdb fed the 5' RACE reads into MiXCR, producing one record per CDR3 protein. This table holds more than 300,000 distinct CDR3 sequences, under 14% found once. CDR1 is MDHEN and CDR2 is SYDVKM in the germline V gene. V gave up 4 bases and J gave up 5 bases, with 15 bases separating them. This CDR3 is built from 15 residues. Ten or more counts support this clonotype. Its antigen is unknown. The chain uses TRBV28 and TRBJ2-1; D is unresolved. The sequence derives from a female donor with ankylosing spondylitis or in good health (not recorded which). The source material was blood, either unsorted or a sorted T cell fraction (not recorded which). The CDR3 DNA reads TGTGCCAGCAGTTCGCTGCGCAGGCCGGACAATGAGCAGTTCTTC. Amino acids: CASSSLRRPDNEQFF.